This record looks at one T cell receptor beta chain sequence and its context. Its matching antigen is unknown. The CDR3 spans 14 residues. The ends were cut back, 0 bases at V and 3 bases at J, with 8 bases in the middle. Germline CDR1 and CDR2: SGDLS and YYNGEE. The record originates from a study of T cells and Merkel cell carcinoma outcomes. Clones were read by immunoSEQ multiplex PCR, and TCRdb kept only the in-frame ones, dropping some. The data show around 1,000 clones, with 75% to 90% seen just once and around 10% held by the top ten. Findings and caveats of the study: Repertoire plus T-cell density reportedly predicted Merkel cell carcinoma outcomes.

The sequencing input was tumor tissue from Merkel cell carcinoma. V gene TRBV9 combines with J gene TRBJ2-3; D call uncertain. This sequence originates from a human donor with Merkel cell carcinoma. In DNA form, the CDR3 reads TGTGCCAGCAGCGTAGCTACGGTAACAGATACGCAGTATTTT. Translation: CASSVATVTDTQYF.